This T cell receptor beta chain emerged from a study of T cells in Graves' hyperthyroidism and ophthalmopathy. In the case of this clonotype: Its antigen is currently unknown.

The investigators amplified TCR beta CDR3 regions from RNA transcripts. An initial round of RT-PCR targeting the TCR CDR3 relied on the HTBI primer set. TCRdb re-derived calls from the multiplex PCR reads in MiXCR, one entry per CDR3 protein. The data contain around 520,000 distinct CDR3 sequences, about an eighth of them singletons. Extraction of PBMCs used 10 ml of fresh peripheral blood. Overall study findings and caveats: Most expanded thyroid clonotypes above 0.001 also appeared in blood.

The CDR3 has 15 amino acids. J lost 4 bases, V lost 8 bases, and 11 bases had no gene match. Germline assignment: CDR1 ENHRY and CDR2 SYGVKD. The rearrangement uses TRBV10-3 and TRBJ1-5, with 7 bases lining up with TRBD1. Source material: blood. This clonotype was sampled from a woman in her late teens or twenties with Graves' hyperthyroidism. The CDR3 nucleotides read TGTGCCATCTCACAGGGGACCCCTACAAATCAGCCCCAGCATTTT. Translating it yields CAISQGTPTNQPQHF.